Here is one T cell receptor beta chain with its context. Its specificity is not known. The junction shows a germline mismatch at one end, possibly a read error. The entry originates in a study of T cells in tuberculosis. The wider study: IGRA-negative adolescents, IGRA-positive adolescents with latent tuberculosis and adults with active tuberculosis formed this South African cohort. Broader study findings: Using the GMM-specific repertoire gave around 90% accuracy versus 70% with motifs. Smaller alpha distances in active tuberculosis partly reflected shorter CDR3-alpha lengths.

Sequenced by immunoSEQ multiplex PCR; TCRdb stores in-frame clones only, minus some. Here the sample spans about 34,000 clones, 93% being singletons. Time point meaning: new active TB diagnosis, blood taken before or within 7 days of starting treatment. CDR3 size: 15 residues. The germline gives CDR1 SNHLY, CDR2 FYNNEI. The origin of this receptor is an adult with tuberculosis. The rearrangement uses TRBV2 and TRBJ2-1; D gene unclear. The sample consisted of PBMCs, taken at tuberculosis diagnosis. CDR3 amino acids: CASSEGWSSYNEQFF. CDR3 sequence (DNA): TGTGCCAGCAGCGAAGGTTGGAGCTCCTACAATGAGCAGTTCTTC. Using reference TRBV2 and TRBJ2-1 for the parts outside the CDR3, the full variable domain is EPEVTQTPSHQVTQMGQEVILRCVPISNHLYFYWYRQILGQKVEFLVSFYNNEISEKSEIFDDQFSVERPDGSNFTLKIRSTKLEDSAMYFCASSEGWSSYNEQFFGPGTRLTVL.